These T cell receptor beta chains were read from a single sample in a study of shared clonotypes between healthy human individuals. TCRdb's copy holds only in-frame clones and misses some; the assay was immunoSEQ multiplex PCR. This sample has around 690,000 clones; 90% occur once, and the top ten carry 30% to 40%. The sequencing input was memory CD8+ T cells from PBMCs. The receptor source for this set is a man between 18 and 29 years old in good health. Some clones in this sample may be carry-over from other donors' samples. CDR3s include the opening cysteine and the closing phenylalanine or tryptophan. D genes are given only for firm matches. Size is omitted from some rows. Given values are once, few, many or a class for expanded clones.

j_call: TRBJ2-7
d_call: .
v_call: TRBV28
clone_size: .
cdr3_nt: TGTGCCAGCAGTTTCCGACAGTCCTACGAGCAGTACTTC
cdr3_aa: CASSFRQSYEQYF

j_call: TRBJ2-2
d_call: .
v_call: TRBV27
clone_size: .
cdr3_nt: TGTGCCAGCACCCCCGCACTAGCTGGACCCGGGGAGCTGTTTTTT
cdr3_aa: CASTPALAGPGELFF

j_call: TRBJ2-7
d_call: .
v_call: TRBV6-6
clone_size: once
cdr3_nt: TGTGCCAGCATATCCGGAAAGTACGAGCAGTACTTC
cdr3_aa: CASISGKYEQYF

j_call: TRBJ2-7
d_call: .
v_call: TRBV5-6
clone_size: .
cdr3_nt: TGTGCCAGCACCTTGGGGGACCCCTACGAGCAGTACTTC
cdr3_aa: CASTLGDPYEQYF

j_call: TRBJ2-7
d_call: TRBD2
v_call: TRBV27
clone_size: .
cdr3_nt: TGTGCCAGCAGCCTAGCGGGAGAGGTCTACGAGCAGTACTTC
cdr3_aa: CASSLAGEVYEQYF

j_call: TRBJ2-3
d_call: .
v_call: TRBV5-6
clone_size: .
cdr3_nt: TGTGCCAGCAGAAACGGGGGAGATACGCAGTATTTT
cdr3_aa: CASRNGGDTQYF

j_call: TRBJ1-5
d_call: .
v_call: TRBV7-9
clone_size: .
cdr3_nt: TGTGCCAGCAGCTTCGATTTGGGTCAGCCCCAGCATTTT
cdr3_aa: CASSFDLGQPQHF

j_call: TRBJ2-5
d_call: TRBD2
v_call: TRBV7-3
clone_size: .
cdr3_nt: TGTGCCAGCAGTTTCGGACTAGCGCCCCTTACGGAGACCCAGTACTTC
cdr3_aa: CASSFGLAPLTETQYF

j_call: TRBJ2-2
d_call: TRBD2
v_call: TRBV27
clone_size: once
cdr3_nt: TGTGCCAGCAGTTTATCGCTTGCTAGCGGAGAGTCCGGGGAGCTGTTTTTT
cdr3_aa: CASSLSLASGESGELFF

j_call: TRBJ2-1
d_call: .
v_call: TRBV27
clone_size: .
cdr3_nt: TGTGCCAGCAGTTCCGTCGAGGGGCCCGAGCAGTTCTTC
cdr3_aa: CASSSVEGPEQFF

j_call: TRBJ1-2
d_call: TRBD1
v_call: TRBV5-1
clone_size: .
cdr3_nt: TGCGCCAGCACCCGGGACAGGGTAGAAGGCTACACCTTC
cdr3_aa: CASTRDRVEGYTF

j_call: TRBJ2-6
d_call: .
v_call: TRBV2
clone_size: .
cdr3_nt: TGTGCCAGCAGTTCGGGGGCGACGGGATATGGGGCCAACGTCCTGACTTTC
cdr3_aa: CASSSGATGYGANVLTF

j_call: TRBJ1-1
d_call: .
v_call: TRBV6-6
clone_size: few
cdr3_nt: TGTGCCAGCAGTTACACCCAGACCGGTTTGAACACTGAAGCTTTCTTT
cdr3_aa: CASSYTQTGLNTEAFF

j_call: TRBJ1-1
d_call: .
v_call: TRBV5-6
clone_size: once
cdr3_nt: TGTGCCAGCAGCTTGTGGGCGGGGAACACTGAAGCTTTCTTT
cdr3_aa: CASSLWAGNTEAFF

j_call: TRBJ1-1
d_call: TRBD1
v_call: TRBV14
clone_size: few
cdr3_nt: TGTGCCAGCAGCCTCCCGTCGGGCAGGGGGTGGACTGAAGCTTTCTTT
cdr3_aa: CASSLPSGRGWTEAFF